This TCR beta chain was found in a study of cytomegalovirus exposure and HLA in healthy donors. CDR1 is SGHDT, CDR2 YYEEEE, per germline. V lost 6 bases to trimming and J lost 3 bases; unmatched junction nucleotides: 3. The CDR3 loop spans 13 amino acids. This clone was seen a single time. Researchers ran the PCR with 60 Vbeta and 13 Jbeta primers. The repertoire was sequenced with immunoSEQ multiplex PCR; TCRdb's copy has only in-frame clones and lacks some. The sample has about 100,000 clones, over 60% seen once. The chain recombines TRBV5-6 with TRBJ2-1, with 7 bases matching TRBD1. Sequenced input: PBMCs. This TCR came from a female donor in good health and CMV-seropositive. This CDR3 reads CASTRTGYNEQFF. The CDR3 DNA follows: TGTGCCAGCACCCGGACAGGCTACAATGAGCAGTTCTTC.